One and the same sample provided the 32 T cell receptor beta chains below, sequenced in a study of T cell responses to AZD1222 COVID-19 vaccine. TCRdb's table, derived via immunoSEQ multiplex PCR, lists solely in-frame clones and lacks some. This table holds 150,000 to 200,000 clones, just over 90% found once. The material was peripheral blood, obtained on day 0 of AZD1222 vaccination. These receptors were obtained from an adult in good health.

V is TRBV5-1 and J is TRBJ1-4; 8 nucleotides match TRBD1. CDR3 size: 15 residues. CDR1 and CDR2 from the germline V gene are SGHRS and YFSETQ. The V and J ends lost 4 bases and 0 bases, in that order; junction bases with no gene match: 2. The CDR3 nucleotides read TGCGCCAGCAGCCCGGGACAGGCAACTAATGAAAAACTGTTTTTT. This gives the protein CASSPGQATNEKLFF.

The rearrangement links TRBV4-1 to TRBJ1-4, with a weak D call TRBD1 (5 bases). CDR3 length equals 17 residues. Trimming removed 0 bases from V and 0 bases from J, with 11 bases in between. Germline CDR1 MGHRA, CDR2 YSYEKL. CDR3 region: CASSQDGTVATNEKLFF. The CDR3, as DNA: TGCGCCAGCAGCCAAGATGGGACCGTTGCAACTAATGAAAAACTGTTTTTT.

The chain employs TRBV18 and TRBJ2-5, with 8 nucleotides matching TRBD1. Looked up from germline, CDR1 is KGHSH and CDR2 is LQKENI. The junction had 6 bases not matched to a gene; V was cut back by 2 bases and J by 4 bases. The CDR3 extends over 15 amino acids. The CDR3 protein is CASSPGQGERETQYF. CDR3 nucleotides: TGTGCCAGCTCACCAGGACAGGGTGAACGAGAGACCCAGTACTTC.

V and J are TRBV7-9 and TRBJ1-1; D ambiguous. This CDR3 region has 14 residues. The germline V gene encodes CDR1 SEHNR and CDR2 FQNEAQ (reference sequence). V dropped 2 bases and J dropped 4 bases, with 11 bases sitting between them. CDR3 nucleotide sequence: TGTGCCAGCAGCTTACTCCGGGGATCCACTGAAGCTTTCTTT. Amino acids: CASSLLRGSTEAFF.

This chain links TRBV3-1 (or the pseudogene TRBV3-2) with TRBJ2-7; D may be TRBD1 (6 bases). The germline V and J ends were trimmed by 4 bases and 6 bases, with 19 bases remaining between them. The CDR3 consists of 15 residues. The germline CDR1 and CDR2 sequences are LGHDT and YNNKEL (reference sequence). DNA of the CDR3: TGTGCCAGCAGCCCCCTCGCCGGACCAGGGGCCGAGCAGTACTTC. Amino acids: CASSPLAGPGAEQYF.

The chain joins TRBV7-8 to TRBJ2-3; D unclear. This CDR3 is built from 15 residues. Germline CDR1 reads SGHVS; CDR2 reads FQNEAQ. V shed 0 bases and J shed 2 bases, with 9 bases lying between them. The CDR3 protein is CASSLAFGTTDTQYF. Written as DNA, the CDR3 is TGTGCCAGCAGCTTAGCGTTCGGAACCACAGATACGCAGTATTTT.

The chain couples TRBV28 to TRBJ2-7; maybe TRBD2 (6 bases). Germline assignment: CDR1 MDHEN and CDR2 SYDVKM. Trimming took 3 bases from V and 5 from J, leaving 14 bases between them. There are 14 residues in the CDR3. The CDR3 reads CASSFSNGLNEQYF. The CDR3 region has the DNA TGTGCCAGCAGTTTCTCAAATGGACTAAACGAGCAGTACTTC.

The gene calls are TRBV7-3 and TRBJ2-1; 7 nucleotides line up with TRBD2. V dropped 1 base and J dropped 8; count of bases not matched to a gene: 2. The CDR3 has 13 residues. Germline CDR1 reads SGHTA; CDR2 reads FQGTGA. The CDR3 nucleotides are TGTGCCAGCAGCTTAAGACTAGCCGATGAGCAGTTCTTC. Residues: CASSLRLADEQFF.

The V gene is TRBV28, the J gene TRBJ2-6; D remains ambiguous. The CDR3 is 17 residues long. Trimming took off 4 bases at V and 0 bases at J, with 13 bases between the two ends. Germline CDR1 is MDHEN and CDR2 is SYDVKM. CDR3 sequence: CASSSRPAVSGANVLTF. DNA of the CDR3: TGTGCCAGCAGTTCCCGCCCCGCCGTCTCTGGGGCCAACGTCCTGACTTTC.

CDR3 sequence: CASSIDQGQKQFF. As DNA, the CDR3 is TGTGCCAGTAGTATAGATCAGGGACAGAAGCAGTTCTTC. The rearrangement uses TRBV19 and TRBJ2-1, with 7 bases matching TRBD1. Germline loops: CDR1 LNHDA, CDR2 SQIVND (reference sequence). Unmatched junction bases numbered 4, after V lost 0 bases and J lost 11 bases. The CDR3 length is 13 residues.

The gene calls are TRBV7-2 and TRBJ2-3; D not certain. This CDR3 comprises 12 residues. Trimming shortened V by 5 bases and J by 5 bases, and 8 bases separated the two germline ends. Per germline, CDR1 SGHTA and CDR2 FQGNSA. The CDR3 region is CASSPPLDTQYF. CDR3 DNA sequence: TGTGCCAGCAGCCCGCCCCTAGATACGCAGTATTTT.

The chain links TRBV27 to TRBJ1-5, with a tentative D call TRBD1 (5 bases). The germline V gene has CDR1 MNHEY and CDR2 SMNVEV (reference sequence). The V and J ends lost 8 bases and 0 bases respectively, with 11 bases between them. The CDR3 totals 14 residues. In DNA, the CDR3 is TGTGCCAGCGGCAGGGAATATAGCAATCAGCCCCAGCATTTT. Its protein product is CASGREYSNQPQHF.

CDR3 sequence: CASSLGRMYEQYF. The CDR3 nucleotides are TGTGCCAGCAGTTTAGGACGCATGTACGAGCAGTACTTC. The chain employs TRBV28 and TRBJ2-7; D remains ambiguous. Per germline, CDR1 MDHEN and CDR2 SYDVKM. CDR3 length: 13 amino acids. The V end lost 2 bases, the J end lost 4 bases, and 9 bases lay between the germline ends.

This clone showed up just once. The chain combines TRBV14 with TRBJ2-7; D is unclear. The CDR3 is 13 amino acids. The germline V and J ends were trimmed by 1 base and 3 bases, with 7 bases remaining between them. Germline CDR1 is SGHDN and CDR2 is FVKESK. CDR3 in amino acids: CASSQGYLYEQYF. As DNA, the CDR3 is TGTGCCAGCAGCCAAGGATATCTCTACGAGCAGTACTTC.

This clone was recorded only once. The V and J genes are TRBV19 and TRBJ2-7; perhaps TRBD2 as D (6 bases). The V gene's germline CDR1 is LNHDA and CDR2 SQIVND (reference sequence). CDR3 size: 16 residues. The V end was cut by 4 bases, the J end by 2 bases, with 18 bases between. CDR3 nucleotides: TGTGCCAGTAGTACCGGGGGAAGAGAAGGAACCTACGAGCAGTACTTC. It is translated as CASSTGGREGTYEQYF.

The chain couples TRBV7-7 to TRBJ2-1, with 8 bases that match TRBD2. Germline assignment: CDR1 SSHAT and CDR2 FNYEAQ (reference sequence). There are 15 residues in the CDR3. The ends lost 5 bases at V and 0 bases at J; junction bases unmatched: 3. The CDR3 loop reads CASSTGTSSYNEQFF. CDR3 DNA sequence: TGTGCCAGCAGCACCGGGACTAGCTCCTACAATGAGCAGTTCTTC. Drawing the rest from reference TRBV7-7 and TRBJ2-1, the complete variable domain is GAGVSQSPRYKVTKRGQDVTLRCDPISSHATLYWYQQALGQGPEFLTYFNYEAQPDKSGLPSDRFSAERPEGSISTLTIQRTEQRDSAMYRCASSTGTSSYNEQFFGPGTRLTVL.

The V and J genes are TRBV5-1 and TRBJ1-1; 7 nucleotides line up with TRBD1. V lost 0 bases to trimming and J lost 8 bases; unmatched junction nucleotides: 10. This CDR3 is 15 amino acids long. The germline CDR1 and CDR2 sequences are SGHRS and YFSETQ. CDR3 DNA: TGCGCCAGCAGCTTGGGGGGACAGATAGCCTCCGAAGCTTTCTTT. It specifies CASSLGGQIASEAFF.

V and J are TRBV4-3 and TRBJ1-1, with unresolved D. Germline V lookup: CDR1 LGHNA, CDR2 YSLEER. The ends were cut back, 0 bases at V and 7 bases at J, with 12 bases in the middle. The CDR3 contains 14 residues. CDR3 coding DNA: TGCGCCAGCAGCCAAGATCCATTGAAGGGTGAAGCTTTCTTT. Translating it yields CASSQDPLKGEAFF.

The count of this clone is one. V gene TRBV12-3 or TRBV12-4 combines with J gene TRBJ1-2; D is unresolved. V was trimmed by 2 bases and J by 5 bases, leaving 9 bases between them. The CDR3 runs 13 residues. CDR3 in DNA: TGTGCCAGCAGTTTACAGAAGACTTATGGCTACACCTTC. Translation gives CASSLQKTYGYTF.

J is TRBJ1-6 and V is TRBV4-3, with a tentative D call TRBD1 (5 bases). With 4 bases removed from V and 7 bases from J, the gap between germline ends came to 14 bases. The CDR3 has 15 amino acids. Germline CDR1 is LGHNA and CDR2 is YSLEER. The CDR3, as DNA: TGCGCCAGCAGCCCCTCGACAAGGGGAAATTCACCCCTCCACTTT. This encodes CASSPSTRGNSPLHF.

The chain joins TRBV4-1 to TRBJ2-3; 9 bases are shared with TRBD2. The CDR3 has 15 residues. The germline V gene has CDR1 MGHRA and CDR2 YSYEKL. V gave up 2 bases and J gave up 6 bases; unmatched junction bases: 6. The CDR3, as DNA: TGCGCCAGCAGCCAATACCTAGCGGGAATTGATACGCAGTATTTT. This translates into CASSQYLAGIDTQYF.

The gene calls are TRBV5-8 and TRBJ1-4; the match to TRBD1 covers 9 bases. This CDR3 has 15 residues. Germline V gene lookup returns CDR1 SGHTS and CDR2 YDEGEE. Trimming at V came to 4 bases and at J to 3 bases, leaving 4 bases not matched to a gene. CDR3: CASSANRGPNEKLFF. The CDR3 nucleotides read TGTGCCAGCAGCGCCAACAGGGGGCCTAATGAAAAACTGTTTTTT.

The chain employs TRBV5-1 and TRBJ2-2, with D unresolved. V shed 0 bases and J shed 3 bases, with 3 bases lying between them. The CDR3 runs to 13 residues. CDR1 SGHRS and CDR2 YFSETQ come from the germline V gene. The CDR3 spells CASSLGDTGELFF. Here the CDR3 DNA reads TGCGCCAGCAGCTTGGGGGACACCGGGGAGCTGTTTTTT.

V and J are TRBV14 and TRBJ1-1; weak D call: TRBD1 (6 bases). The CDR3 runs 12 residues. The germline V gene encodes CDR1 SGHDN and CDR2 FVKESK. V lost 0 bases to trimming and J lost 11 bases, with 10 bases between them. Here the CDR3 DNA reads TGTGCCAGCAGCCAAGATTGGGGGCCGGCTTTCTTT. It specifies CASSQDWGPAFF.

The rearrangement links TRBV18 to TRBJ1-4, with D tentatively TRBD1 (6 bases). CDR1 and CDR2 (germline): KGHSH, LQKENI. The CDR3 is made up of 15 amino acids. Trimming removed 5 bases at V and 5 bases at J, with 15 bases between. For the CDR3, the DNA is TGTGCCAGCTCATCTACAGGGCGACAAAATGAAAAACTGTTTTTT. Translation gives CASSSTGRQNEKLFF. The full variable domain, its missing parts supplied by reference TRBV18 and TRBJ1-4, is NAGVMQNPRHLVRRRGQEARLRCSPMKGHSHVYWYRQLPEEGLKFMVYLQKENIIDESGMPKERFSAEFPKEGPSILRIQQVVRGDSAAYFCASSSTGRQNEKLFFGSGTQLSVL.

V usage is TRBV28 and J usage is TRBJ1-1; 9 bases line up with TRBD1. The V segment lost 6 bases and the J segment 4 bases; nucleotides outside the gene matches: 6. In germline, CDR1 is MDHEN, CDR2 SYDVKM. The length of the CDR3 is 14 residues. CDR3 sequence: CASSPLTGGTEAFF. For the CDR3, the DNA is TGTGCCAGCAGCCCACTGACAGGGGGCACTGAAGCTTTCTTT.

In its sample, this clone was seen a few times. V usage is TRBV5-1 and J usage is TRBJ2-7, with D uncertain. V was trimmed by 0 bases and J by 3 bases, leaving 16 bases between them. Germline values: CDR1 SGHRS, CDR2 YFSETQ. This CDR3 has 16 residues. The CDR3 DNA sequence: TGCGCCAGCAGCTTGGGCCCCCAAGGGTCCAGCTACGAGCAGTACTTC. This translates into CASSLGPQGSSYEQYF.

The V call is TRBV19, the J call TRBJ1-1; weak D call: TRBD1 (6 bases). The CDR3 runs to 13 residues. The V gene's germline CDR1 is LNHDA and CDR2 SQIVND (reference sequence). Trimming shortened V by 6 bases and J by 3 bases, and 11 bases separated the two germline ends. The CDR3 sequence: CASRIQGDTEAFF. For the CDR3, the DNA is TGTGCCAGTAGGATACAGGGTGACACTGAAGCTTTCTTT.

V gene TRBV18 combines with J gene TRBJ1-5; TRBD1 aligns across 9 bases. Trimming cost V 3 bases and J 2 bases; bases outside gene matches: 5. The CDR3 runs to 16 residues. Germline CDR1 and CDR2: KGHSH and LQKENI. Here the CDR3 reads CASSPRGQGGNQPQHF. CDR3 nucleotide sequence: TGTGCCAGCTCACCTAGGGGACAGGGAGGCAATCAGCCCCAGCATTTT. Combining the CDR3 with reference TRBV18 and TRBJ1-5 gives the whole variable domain NAGVMQNPRHLVRRRGQEARLRCSPMKGHSHVYWYRQLPEEGLKFMVYLQKENIIDESGMPKERFSAEFPKEGPSILRIQQVVRGDSAAYFCASSPRGQGGNQPQHFGDGTRLSIL.

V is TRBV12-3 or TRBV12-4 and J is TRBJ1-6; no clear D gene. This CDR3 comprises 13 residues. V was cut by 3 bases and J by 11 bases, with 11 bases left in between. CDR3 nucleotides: TGTGCCAGCAGTTTTAAGGGAGTCACACCCCTCCACTTT. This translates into CASSFKGVTPLHF.

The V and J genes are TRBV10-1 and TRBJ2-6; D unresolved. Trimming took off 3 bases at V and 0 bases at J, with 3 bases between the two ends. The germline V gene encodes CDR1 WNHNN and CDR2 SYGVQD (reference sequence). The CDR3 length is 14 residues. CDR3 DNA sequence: TGCGCCAGCAGTGACAGCTCTGGGGCCAACGTCCTGACTTTC. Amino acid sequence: CASSDSSGANVLTF.

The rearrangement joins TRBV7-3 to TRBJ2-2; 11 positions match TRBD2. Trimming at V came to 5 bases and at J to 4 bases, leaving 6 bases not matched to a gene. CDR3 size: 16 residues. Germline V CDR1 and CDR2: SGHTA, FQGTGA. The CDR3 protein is CASSPRLAGSTGELFF. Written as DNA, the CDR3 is TGTGCCAGCAGCCCCCGACTAGCGGGATCCACCGGGGAGCTGTTTTTT.